A single sample is the source of the 21 T cell receptor beta chains below, sequenced in a study of blood T cell repertoires in COVID-19. The method was immunoSEQ multiplex PCR; TCRdb's version includes in-frame clones alone and lacks a portion of them. The table has around 70,000 clones, around 80% seen once. The specimen sequenced was peripheral blood. These receptors were obtained from a man between 60 and 75 years old with active or convalescent COVID-19.

The CDR3 region is CASSYSYGGAYNEQFF. The CDR3, as DNA: TGTGCCAGCAGTTACTCCTACGGGGGAGCCTACAATGAGCAGTTCTTC. The chain is built from TRBV6-5 and TRBJ2-1, with D perhaps matching TRBD2 (6 bases). V lost 0 bases and J 2 bases, leaving 11 bases between the germline ends. Germline CDR1 reads MNHEY; CDR2 reads SVGAGI. The CDR3 totals 16 residues.

The chain is built from TRBV18 and TRBJ1-3, with unresolved D. CDR3 length equals 16 residues. V lost 1 base, J lost 1 base, and 11 bases lay in between. Germline loops: CDR1 KGHSH, CDR2 LQKENI. Here the CDR3 reads CASSPQNTPSGNTIYF. The CDR3 region has the DNA TGTGCCAGCTCACCACAGAACACACCTTCTGGAAACACCATATATTTT. Supplemented by reference TRBV18 and TRBJ1-3, the full variable domain reads NAGVMQNPRHLVRRRGQEARLRCSPMKGHSHVYWYRQLPEEGLKFMVYLQKENIIDESGMPKERFSAEFPKEGPSILRIQQVVRGDSAAYFCASSPQNTPSGNTIYFGEGSWLTVV.

The V call is TRBV24-1, the J call TRBJ2-1; the D is unclear. The CDR3 has 13 amino acids. Germline V lookup: CDR1 KGHDR, CDR2 SFDVKD. V was cut by 4 bases and J by 7 bases, with 10 bases left in between. CDR3 loop: CATSDLSVNEQFF. The CDR3 nucleotides read TGTGCCACCAGTGACCTTAGTGTTAATGAGCAGTTCTTC.

DNA of the CDR3: TGTGCCAGCAGTGCGAGGGACAGGGACGACGAGCAGTACTTC. Its translation: CASSARDRDDEQYF. The chain links TRBV2 to TRBJ2-7, with 9 bases that match TRBD1. This CDR3 region has 14 residues. V gave up 4 bases and J gave up 5 bases; unmatched junction bases: 6. CDR1 SNHLY and CDR2 FYNNEI come from the germline V gene.

The chain carries TRBV28 and TRBJ1-6; D unclear. V was clipped by 4 bases and J by 8 bases, with 9 bases between them. The CDR3 extends over 13 amino acids. The germline CDR1 and CDR2 sequences are MDHEN and SYDVKM. CDR3 bases: TGTGCCAGCAGTTCGTCCAGATATTCACCCCTCCACTTT. Its protein is CASSSSRYSPLHF.

V and J are TRBV30 and TRBJ2-3, with TRBD1 matching over 9 bases. Trimming at V came to 8 bases and at J to 3 bases, leaving 6 bases not matched to a gene. The CDR3 totals 13 residues. CDR1 GTSNPN and CDR2 SVGIG come from the germline V gene (reference sequence). The CDR3 protein is CAGDRAGTDTQYF. The CDR3 DNA follows: TGTGCCGGGGACAGGGCAGGGACAGATACGCAGTATTTT.

This chain uses TRBV10-3 with TRBJ1-2; TRBD1 aligns across 9 bases. This CDR3 region has 15 residues. Germline CDR1 and CDR2: ENHRY and SYGVKD. V dropped 4 bases and J dropped 4; count of bases not matched to a gene: 7. The CDR3: CAISGATGGFYGYTF. CDR3 in DNA: TGTGCCATCAGTGGAGCAACAGGGGGCTTCTATGGCTACACCTTC.

The V and J genes are TRBV12-3 or TRBV12-4 and TRBJ2-7; 7 nucleotides line up with TRBD1. V shed 4 bases, J shed 3 bases, and the junction held 0 bases outside the gene matches. The CDR3 spans 12 residues. CDR3 in DNA: TGTGCCAGCAGTTGGACAGGCTACGAGCAGTACTTC. The encoded protein is CASSWTGYEQYF.

This CDR3 is CASSQVIGGRAETQYF. DNA of the CDR3: TGCGCCAGCAGCCAAGTCATCGGAGGGCGGGCGGAGACCCAGTACTTC. The chain joins TRBV4-1 to TRBJ2-5; possible D gene TRBD2, 6 bases. CDR3 length: 16 amino acids. Germline V gene lookup returns CDR1 MGHRA and CDR2 YSYEKL. With 1 base removed from V and 5 bases from J, the gap between germline ends came to 17 bases.

The CDR3, as DNA: TGTGCCAGTAGTTCAGGGTCCACAGATACGCAGTATTTT. This gives the protein CASSSGSTDTQYF. The chain employs TRBV19 and TRBJ2-3, with D perhaps TRBD1 (5 bases). There are 13 residues in the CDR3. Trimming took 5 bases from V and 2 from J, leaving 8 bases between them. CDR1 and CDR2 from the germline V gene are LNHDA and SQIVND (reference sequence).

This rearrangement joins TRBV6-4 to TRBJ1-6, with D uncertain. Germline values: CDR1 MRHNA, CDR2 SNTAGT. V lost 11 bases and J 8 bases, leaving 22 bases between the germline ends. This CDR3 has 15 amino acids. The CDR3 sequence is CACYRNGGEDSPLHF. CDR3 DNA: TGTGCCTGTTATCGAAACGGTGGTGAGGATTCACCCCTCCACTTT.

This clone was picked up a small number of times. The chain combines TRBV5-4 with TRBJ1-4, with 10 bases matching TRBD1. V lost 4 bases to trimming and J lost 6 bases; unmatched junction nucleotides: 3. The germline V gene encodes CDR1 SGHNT and CDR2 YYREEE (reference sequence). The CDR3 is 14 amino acids. CDR3 bases: TGTGCCAGCAGCCAGACAGGGGGCGATGAAAAACTGTTTTTT. This codes for CASSQTGGDEKLFF.

The J gene is TRBJ1-2, the V gene TRBV19; 8 bases align to TRBD1. The V gene's germline CDR1 is LNHDA and CDR2 SQIVND (reference sequence). This CDR3 contains 17 residues. With V trimmed by 5 bases and J by 3 bases, 14 bases remained unmatched. The CDR3 nucleotides are TGTGCCAGTAGTCCCCGGACAGGGTGGATGGAGGACTATGGCTACACCTTC. Translating gives CASSPRTGWMEDYGYTF.

The gene calls are TRBV7-9 and TRBJ1-1; no clear D gene. CDR1 is SEHNR and CDR2 is FQNEAQ in the germline V gene (reference sequence). CDR3 length: 15 residues. V was shortened by 5 bases and J by 5 bases, with 18 bases between the two germline ends. CDR3 coding DNA: TGTGCCAGCAGCCCACTTGTCGGAGGGCAGACTGAAGCTTTCTTT. Protein sequence: CASSPLVGGQTEAFF.

This clone is medium-sized. The chain recombines TRBV9 with TRBJ2-5; D possibly corresponds to TRBD1 (6 bases). The length of the CDR3 is 14 residues. Trimming took 4 bases from V and 1 from J, leaving 11 bases between them. Germline CDR1 and CDR2: SGDLS and YYNGEE. The CDR3 is CASSLGAFQETQYF. In DNA form, the CDR3 reads TGTGCCAGCAGCTTGGGGGCGTTCCAAGAGACCCAGTACTTC.

This clone turned up a few times. This sequence joins TRBV9 and TRBJ1-6; D is possibly TRBD1 (5 bases). This CDR3 contains 16 residues. Germline CDR1 SGDLS, CDR2 YYNGEE. Trimming took 0 bases from V and 10 from J, leaving 17 bases between them. CDR3 sequence reads: CASSVGAGQFHSPLHF. Written as DNA, the CDR3 is TGTGCCAGCAGCGTAGGGGCAGGGCAATTTCACTCACCCCTCCACTTT.

The chain links TRBV7-6 to TRBJ2-5, with 11 bases that match TRBD2. The CDR3 runs 17 residues. With V trimmed by 5 bases and J by 2 bases, 10 bases remained unmatched. Germline values: CDR1 SGHVS, CDR2 FNYEAQ. The chain's CDR3 is CASSIRSSGGIQETQYF. CDR3 nucleotide sequence: TGTGCCAGCAGCATAAGGTCTAGCGGGGGGATACAAGAGACCCAGTACTTC.

The rearrangement links TRBV28 to TRBJ2-7; 10 bases line up with TRBD1. The CDR3 is made up of 15 amino acids. The germline V gene encodes CDR1 MDHEN and CDR2 SYDVKM. Losses at the gene ends were 5 bases for V and 3 bases for J; bases not matched to a gene: 7. The CDR3 here is CASSRWTGGDYEQYF. CDR3 DNA sequence: TGTGCCAGCAGTAGATGGACAGGGGGAGACTACGAGCAGTACTTC.

The chain is built from TRBV3-1 (or the pseudogene TRBV3-2) and TRBJ1-2; 7 bases are shared with TRBD1. Germline V CDR1 and CDR2: LGHDT, YNNKEL (reference sequence). Germline trimming cut 8 bases from V and 0 bases from J; bases unmatched to any gene: 9. CDR3 size: 15 residues. The CDR3 coding sequence is TGTGCCAGCCGGGACAGAAAGGATCCTAACTATGGCTACACCTTC. Translation: CASRDRKDPNYGYTF.

This clone was found a few times. The chain combines TRBV19 with TRBJ2-7; D possibly corresponds to TRBD1 (6 bases). The CDR3 totals 12 residues. Trimming pared 5 bases from V and 3 bases from J, leaving 8 bases between. Germline V gene sequence: CDR1 LNHDA, CDR2 SQIVND (reference sequence). This CDR3 is CASSRDNYEQYF. CDR3 sequence (DNA): TGTGCCAGTAGTCGGGACAACTACGAGCAGTACTTC.

J is TRBJ2-2 and V is TRBV7-3; 8 bases are a match to TRBD2. Germline V gene sequence: CDR1 SGHTA, CDR2 FQGTGA. The V gene end was trimmed by 2 bases and the J gene end by 1 base; junction bases not matched to a gene: 3. This CDR3 contains 16 residues. CDR3 loop: CASSLGSGGNTGELFF. CDR3 in DNA: TGTGCCAGCAGCTTAGGAAGCGGGGGGAACACCGGGGAGCTGTTTTTT.